This is a list of T cell receptor beta chains from one sample in a study of cytomegalovirus exposure and HLA in healthy donors. Produced via immunoSEQ multiplex PCR; TCRdb's table is partial and in-frame only. The sample shows 200,000 to 300,000 clones, roughly 82% of them seen only once. The sample comprised PBMCs. These receptors all stem from a woman aged 40 to 50 in good health and CMV-seropositive. Both conserved end residues are part of each CDR3. D genes are given only for firm matches. Not every row has a clone size; where given, it reads once, few, many or a size class.

>once|TRBJ2-1|TRBV6-6|.
CAIQAGSSYNEQFF
TGTGCCATCCAAGCGGGTAGCTCCTACAATGAGCAGTTCTTC
>.|TRBJ1-2|TRBV6-5|.
CASSYSAVYGYTF
TGTGCCAGCAGTTACAGCGCAGTCTATGGCTACACCTTC
>once|TRBJ2-2|TRBV11-2|TRBD1
CASSHRDRGPPDTGELFF
TGTGCCAGCAGCCACCGGGACAGGGGCCCCCCGGACACCGGGGAGCTGTTTTTT
>once|TRBJ1-2|TRBV5-1|TRBD1
CASSQPRTGPNYGYTF
TGCGCCAGCAGCCAACCGAGGACAGGGCCTAACTATGGCTACACCTTC
>.|TRBJ1-2|TRBV6-6|.
CASSYSGNGYTF
TGTGCCAGCAGTTATAGCGGGAATGGCTACACCTTC
>.|TRBJ1-1|TRBV14|.
CASSQDLRLEAFF
TGTGCCAGCAGCCAAGATTTGCGCCTTGAAGCTTTCTTT
>.|TRBJ2-3|TRBV7-2|TRBD1
CASSPGDRGRADTQYF
TGTGCCAGCAGCCCCGGGGACAGGGGGAGAGCAGATACGCAGTATTTT
>.|TRBJ2-5|TRBV5-4|TRBD2
CASSPQGLAGEGTQYF
TGTGCCAGCAGCCCACAGGGACTAGCGGGGGAGGGGACCCAGTACTTC
>.|TRBJ2-7|TRBV19|TRBD2
CASSRRGLAGGLISYEQYF
TGTGCCAGTAGCCGAAGGGGACTAGCGGGAGGTCTCATCTCCTACGAGCAGTACTTC
>.|TRBJ1-1|TRBV19|.
CASSMAGANTEAFF
TGTGCCAGTAGTATGGCAGGGGCGAACACTGAAGCTTTCTTT
>.|TRBJ2-7|TRBV5-4|TRBD2
CASSPGLAGALYEQYF
TGTGCCAGCAGCCCCGGACTAGCGGGAGCGCTGTACGAGCAGTACTTC
>.|TRBJ2-7|TRBV27|.
CASSPSPREQYF
TGTGCCAGCAGTCCCTCCCCCCGGGAGCAGTACTTC
>few|TRBJ2-7|TRBV13|.
CASSSSYEQYF
TGTGCCAGCAGCTCATCCTACGAGCAGTACTTC
>.|TRBJ2-7|TRBV7-2|TRBD1
CASSLGTGPYEQYF
TGTGCCAGCAGCTTAGGGACAGGGCCCTACGAGCAGTACTTC
>.|TRBJ1-2|TRBV6-5|.
CASSYSGGRDGYTF
TGTGCCAGCAGTTACTCTGGGGGCAGGGATGGCTACACCTTC
>.|TRBJ2-1|TRBV5-1|TRBD2
CASSYSGLASYNEQFF
TGCGCCAGCAGCTATTCGGGACTAGCCTCATACAATGAGCAGTTCTTC
>.|TRBJ1-4|TRBV10-3|TRBD1
CAINPGQGNEKLFF
TGTGCCATCAACCCGGGACAGGGGAACGAAAAACTGTTTTTT
>.|TRBJ2-3|TRBV4-2|TRBD1
CASSQWDRGQSPTDTQYF
TGTGCCAGCAGCCAATGGGACAGGGGTCAATCCCCCACAGATACGCAGTATTTT
>.|TRBJ2-7|TRBV5-6|TRBD2
CASSSGLVVHEQYF
TGTGCCAGCAGCTCCGGACTAGTGGTCCACGAGCAGTACTTC
>few|TRBJ1-1|TRBV6-1|TRBD1
CASSVARTGRNTEAFF
TGTGCCAGCAGTGTGGCCCGGACAGGGAGAAACACTGAAGCTTTCTTT
>.|TRBJ2-3|TRBV14|TRBD2
CASSQVAGGPGDTQYF
TGTGCCAGCAGCCAGGTAGCGGGGGGGCCAGGGGATACGCAGTATTTT
>.|TRBJ2-1|TRBV19|TRBD2
CASSTGLAGENEQFF
TGTGCCAGTAGTACGGGACTAGCGGGAGAGAATGAGCAGTTCTTC
>.|TRBJ1-1|TRBV9|.
CASSADRLNTEAFF
TGTGCCAGCAGCGCCGACAGGCTTAACACTGAAGCTTTCTTT
>.|TRBJ1-3|TRBV30|.
CAWSLWEGNTIYF
TGTGCCTGGAGCCTCTGGGAGGGAAACACCATATATTTT
>.|TRBJ2-7|TRBV18|.
CASSPQGLKNEQYF
TGTGCCAGCTCTCCGCAGGGACTTAAGAACGAGCAGTACTTC
>.|TRBJ2-2|TRBV7-9|.
CASSFLTFAGSNTGELFF
TGTGCCAGCAGCTTCCTTACGTTCGCGGGGTCCAACACCGGGGAGCTGTTTTTT
>.|TRBJ1-5|TRBV19|TRBD1
CASSLDRVAQPQHF
TGTGCCAGTAGTTTGGACAGGGTGGCTCAGCCCCAGCATTTT
>.|TRBJ1-1|TRBV30|.
CAWSAQGLGTEAFF
TGTGCCTGGAGTGCCCAGGGGCTCGGCACTGAAGCTTTCTTT
>.|TRBJ2-1|TRBV2|TRBD1
CASINRRQGLDEQFF
TGTGCCAGCATCAATCGTCGACAGGGCTTGGATGAGCAGTTCTTC
>.|TRBJ2-7|TRBV5-6|TRBD1
CASSLRVTGYSEQYF
TGTGCCAGCAGCTTGAGGGTGACAGGGTACTCCGAGCAGTACTTC
>.|TRBJ2-7|TRBV7-6|TRBD1
CASSPRTGLHEQYF
TGTGCCAGCAGCCCTCGGACAGGGCTCCACGAGCAGTACTTC
>.|TRBJ1-2|TRBV4-1|TRBD1
CASSPTGGVLSSGYTF
TGCGCCAGCAGCCCAACAGGGGGCGTATTGTCGAGCGGCTACACCTTC
>.|TRBJ2-3|TRBV7-2|.
CASSFSGTQYF
TGTGCCAGCAGCTTTAGCGGTACGCAGTATTTT
>.|TRBJ2-7|TRBV30|TRBD1
CAWSVLPRGSRYEQYF
TGTGCCTGGAGTGTACTGCCCAGGGGGAGTAGGTACGAGCAGTACTTC
>.|TRBJ2-7|TRBV6-1|TRBD1
CASSEAGTVGAYEQYF
TGTGCCAGCAGTGAAGCTGGGACAGTGGGAGCCTACGAGCAGTACTTC
>.|TRBJ1-4|TRBV4-2|.
CASSQDITRGSEKLFF
TGTGCCAGCAGCCAAGATATAACCCGTGGGAGTGAAAAACTGTTTTTT
>.|TRBJ2-5|TRBV21-1|.
CASREAQYF
TGTGCCAGCAGGGAGGCCCAGTACTTC
>.|TRBJ1-3|TRBV13|.
CASSPGVGYGNTIYF
TGTGCCAGCAGCCCGGGGGTAGGGTATGGAAACACCATATATTTT
>.|TRBJ1-2|TRBV23-1|.
CASSQREEYGYTF
TGCGCCAGCAGTCAACGGGAGGAGTATGGCTACACCTTC
>once|TRBJ2-7|TRBV10-1|TRBD2
CASSGGRAGELYEQYF
TGCGCCAGCTCAGGTGGCCGAGCGGGAGAACTGTACGAGCAGTACTTC
>few|TRBJ1-2|TRBV19|.
CASSTGWAGNYGYTF
TGTGCCAGTAGTACCGGCTGGGCAGGGAACTATGGCTACACCTTC
>once|TRBJ2-1|TRBV10-1|.
CASRASRSLGNEQFF
TGCGCCAGCAGGGCCTCGAGGAGCTTGGGCAATGAGCAGTTCTTC
>.|TRBJ2-2|TRBV7-8|TRBD1
CASGDRGRTGELFF
TGTGCCAGCGGGGACAGGGGGCGGACCGGGGAGCTGTTTTTT
>once|TRBJ2-3|TRBV25-1|TRBD2
CASSEYSGGAGDTQYF
TGTGCCAGCAGTGAATATAGCGGGGGGGCTGGAGATACGCAGTATTTT
>.|TRBJ1-1|TRBV4-2|.
CASSQDSPAQTEAFF
TGTGCCAGCAGCCAAGATTCCCCCGCCCAGACTGAAGCTTTCTTT
>.|TRBJ2-1|TRBV30|TRBD2
CAWSVRRGGSDEQFF
TGTGCCTGGAGTGTGCGACGGGGGGGCTCTGATGAGCAGTTCTTC
>.|TRBJ2-2|TRBV10-3|.
CATGKVDTGELFF
TGTGCCACCGGGAAGGTGGACACCGGGGAGCTGTTTTTT
>.|TRBJ2-1|TRBV27|.
CASSPGDSFNEQFF
TGTGCCAGCAGCCCGGGGGACAGTTTCAATGAGCAGTTCTTC
>.|TRBJ2-1|TRBV7-2|.
CASSSWTGINEQFF
TGTGCCAGCAGCTCATGGACTGGCATAAATGAGCAGTTCTTC
>.|TRBJ2-2|TRBV2|.
CASSELAGGELFF
TGTGCCAGCAGTGAACTAGCCGGCGGGGAGCTGTTTTTT
>.|TRBJ1-1|TRBV6-6|.
CASSYVGRDTEAFF
TGTGCCAGCAGTTATGTAGGGAGGGACACTGAAGCTTTCTTT
>.|TRBJ2-3|TRBV13|.
CASSSAASSTDTQYF
TGTGCCAGCAGCTCAGCGGCCTCTAGCACAGATACGCAGTATTTT
>.|TRBJ2-7|TRBV11-2|.
CASSFLDYEQYF
TGTGCCAGCAGCTTTTTGGACTACGAGCAGTACTTC
>.|TRBJ2-1|TRBV7-9|.
CSSSQGTRTYNEQFF
TGTTCCAGCAGCCAGGGGACGCGCACCTACAATGAGCAGTTCTTC
>.|TRBJ2-1|TRBV21-1|.
CASRMGQGGINEQFF
TGTGCCAGCAGGATGGGACAGGGGGGTATTAATGAGCAGTTCTTC
>.|TRBJ1-4|TRBV19|TRBD1
CASSIAQGAPNEKLFF
TGTGCCAGTAGTATAGCTCAGGGGGCGCCTAATGAAAAACTGTTTTTT
>.|TRBJ2-2|TRBV23-1|.
CASSQSFSRAHGELFF
TGCGCCAGCAGTCAATCGTTTTCCAGGGCTCACGGGGAGCTGTTTTTT
>.|TRBJ1-1|TRBV20-1|.
CSAAGNTEAFF
TGCAGTGCCGCCGGGAACACTGAAGCTTTCTTT
>once|TRBJ1-1|TRBV7-2|TRBD1
CASSFGQGARFDTEAFF
TGTGCCAGCAGCTTCGGACAGGGGGCGCGTTTTGACACTGAAGCTTTCTTT